The 13 T cell receptor beta chains below come from one sample, sequenced in a study of identical twins. MiXCR was run by TCRdb on the 5' RACE reads, yielding one entry per CDR3 protein. The sample lists 510,000 or so distinct CDR3 sequences, nearly 15% occurring once. These data were likewise used in another study, on yellow fever vaccine responses in identical twins.

The sequencing sample was made of CD4+ T cells sorted from blood. The receptors originated from a woman aged 18-29 years in good health.

CDR3 amino acids: CASSFSGPYNEQFF. CDR3 DNA sequence: TGCGCCAGCAGCTTCTCTGGGCCCTACAATGAGCAGTTCTTC. The V gene is TRBV5-1, the J gene TRBJ2-1; D gene ambiguous. The germline V gene encodes CDR1 SGHRS and CDR2 YFSETQ. The V and J ends lost 2 bases and 2 bases respectively, with 8 bases between them. This CDR3 comprises 14 residues. The complete variable domain, with remaining parts taken from reference TRBV5-1 and TRBJ2-1, reads KAGVTQTPRYLIKTRGQQVTLSCSPISGHRSVSWYQQTPGQGLQFLFEYFSETQRNKGNFPGRFSGRQFSNSRSEMNVSTLELGDSALYLCASSFSGPYNEQFFGPGTRLTVL.

There are a few counts of this clonotype. The junction departs from germline at one end; a sequencing error may be responsible. V and J are TRBV20-1 and TRBJ1-1; D is ambiguous. The CDR3 runs to 14 residues. Germline lookup yields CDR1 DFQATT and CDR2 SNEGSKA (reference sequence). CDR3 sequence: CSARGGLANTEAFF. The CDR3 region has the DNA TGCAGTGCCAGAGGCGGGTTGGCGAACACTGAAGCTTTCTTT.

The chain employs TRBV7-9 and TRBJ1-2; D remains unclear. The CDR3 consists of 12 residues. The V end was cut by 2 bases, the J end by 8 bases, with 9 bases between. Germline CDR1 reads SEHNR; CDR2 reads FQNEAQ (reference sequence). The CDR3 DNA is TGTGCCAGCAGCTTAAACATCGCCGGCTACACCTTC. Encoded protein: CASSLNIAGYTF.

There are a few counts of this clonotype. J is TRBJ2-1 and V is TRBV2, with TRBD2 identical over 11 bases. CDR1 SNHLY and CDR2 FYNNEI come from the germline V gene. The CDR3 covers 20 residues. V shed 6 bases, J shed 6 bases, and the junction held 22 bases outside the gene matches. The CDR3, as DNA: TGTGCCAGCAGGATCCGGGACAGGATCTTAGCGGGGGGGCCCGGCAATGAGCAGTTCTTC. Protein sequence: CASRIRDRILAGGPGNEQFF.

This clonotype was seen a handful of times. V usage is TRBV20-1 and J usage is TRBJ2-1; tentatively, D is TRBD1 (5 bases). The CDR3 totals 16 residues. Germline CDR1 reads DFQATT; CDR2 reads SNEGSKA (reference sequence). The V end lost 3 bases, the J end lost 2 bases, and 17 bases lay between the germline ends. CDR3 sequence (DNA): TGCAGTGCTAGCCTCCTTCGGACAAGTGCCTACAATGAGCAGTTCTTC. Translated: CSASLLRTSAYNEQFF.

This clonotype appeared many times. V is TRBV12-3 or TRBV12-4 and J is TRBJ2-2, with a tentative D call TRBD1 (6 bases). V was clipped by 7 bases and J by 5 bases, with 17 bases between them. This CDR3 has 15 amino acids. This chain's CDR3 is CASTQGGSETGELFF. The CDR3 DNA is TGTGCCAGCACCCAAGGGGGATCAGAAACCGGGGAGCTGTTTTTT.

The genes are TRBV5-1 and TRBJ2-3; D gene uncertain. Trimming took off 9 bases at V and 4 bases at J, with 21 bases between the two ends. Germline V CDR1 and CDR2: SGHRS, YFSETQ. The CDR3 runs to 15 residues. The DNA of the CDR3 is TGCGCCACCAGAGAAGGGTCTATTTTAGCAGATACGCAGTATTTT. Residues: CATREGSILADTQYF.

Ten or more counts support this clonotype. This sequence joins TRBV6-1 and TRBJ1-2, with TRBD1 matching over 9 bases. CDR1 and CDR2 (germline): MNHNS, SASEGT. CDR3 length: 13 amino acids. V trimming: 6 bases; J trimming: 3 bases; junction bases outside the gene matches: 2. The CDR3 region has the DNA TGTGCCAGCAGCCGACAGGGGGACTATGGCTACACCTTC. Amino acids: CASSRQGDYGYTF.

This clonotype has just a few counts. The chain carries TRBV24-1 and TRBJ2-1; D gene uncertain. The length of the CDR3 is 15 residues. Germline V CDR1 and CDR2: KGHDR, SFDVKD. Trimming stripped 3 bases from V and 5 bases from J, with 13 bases between. The CDR3 DNA sequence: TGTGCCACCAGTGATCCACAAACTGCTAACAATGAGCAGTTCTTC. The encoded protein is CATSDPQTANNEQFF.

V and J are TRBV5-1 and TRBJ2-7; D is uncertain. V lost 1 base and J lost 1, with 18 bases in between. This CDR3 is 17 amino acids long. The germline V gene has CDR1 SGHRS and CDR2 YFSETQ. The CDR3 reads CASSLHSPELLSYEQYV. CDR3 sequence (DNA): TGCGCCAGCAGCTTGCATTCCCCGGAGCTATTGTCCTACGAGCAGTACGTC.

The genes are TRBV28 and TRBJ1-5; D not certain. V lost 2 bases and J 3 bases, leaving 14 bases between the germline ends. CDR1 is MDHEN, CDR2 SYDVKM, per germline. The CDR3 is made up of 16 amino acids. As DNA, the CDR3 is TGTGCCAGCAGTTTAGAAATACGGAGGAACAATCAGCCCCAGCATTTT. Protein product: CASSLEIRRNNQPQHF.

The chain links TRBV27 to TRBJ2-6; the D gene is possibly TRBD1 (5 bases). Trimming pared 0 bases from V and 0 bases from J, leaving 15 bases between. Per germline, CDR1 MNHEY and CDR2 SMNVEV (reference sequence). The CDR3 length is 19 residues. The chain's CDR3 is CASSLSRTKTSSGANVLTF. The CDR3 region has the DNA TGTGCCAGCAGTTTATCGCGGACAAAAACGAGCTCTGGGGCCAACGTCCTGACTTTC.

The V and J genes are TRBV6-4 and TRBJ2-3; 10 nucleotides agree with TRBD2. Per germline, CDR1 MRHNA and CDR2 SNTAGT. The CDR3 totals 16 residues. J gave up 4 bases and V 3 bases, and 7 bases lay outside the gene matches. In DNA form, the CDR3 reads TGTGCCAGCAGTGAGGTCCCTAGCGGGGGTGCAGATACGCAGTATTTT. It translates to CASSEVPSGGADTQYF.